The T cell receptor (beta chain) under discussion was sequenced for a study of CD8 T cells in Susac syndrome. Study-level results: The study conceded that relatively few individuals underwent its TCR sequencing and HLA analysis.

The count of this clonotype is one. As yet, its antigen is unknown. RNA totalling about 0.45 to 1 ug underwent reverse transcription with random hexamers. Amplification of TCR beta CDR3 was carried out by immunoSEQ multiplex PCR, which covered 54 Vbeta and 13 Jbeta segments. In TCRdb, the immunoSEQ multiplex PCR reads were re-called with MiXCR into one record per CDR3 protein. The sample carries about 100,000 distinct CDR3 sequences, about 93% recorded once. The germline V gene has CDR1 LNHDA and CDR2 SQIVND (reference sequence). The CDR3 has 14 amino acids. V lost 5 bases and J lost 0, with 10 bases in between. In blood CD8+ and CD4+ T cells, TCR beta underwent sequencing. TEMRA cells were FACS-enriched, while CD8+ and CD4+ T cells were negatively isolated.

This chain joins TRBV19 and TRBJ1-1; possible D gene TRBD1, 5 bases. Source material: CD8+ T cells from PBMCs. This receptor was obtained from a human donor in good health. CDR3: CASSLWTLNTEAFF. CDR3 in DNA: TGTGCCAGTAGTCTTTGGACACTGAACACTGAAGCTTTCTTT.